Following are 5 T cell receptor beta chains from one sample sequenced in a study of T cells expressing NK-cell markers. TCRdb derives one entry per CDR3 protein from the 5' RACE reads, leaving out DNA. The sample totals 150,000 or so distinct CDR3 sequences. Source material: blood T cells: a sorted CD56 or NKG2C T cell subset, CD4+ or CD8+ T cells, or bulk PBMC T cells (not recorded which). The receptors were gathered from a woman between 18 and 70 years old in good health.

The chain links TRBV12-3 or TRBV12-4 to TRBJ2-5; TCRdb's D call of TRBD1 is untestable without DNA. This CDR3 is built from 18 residues. The CDR3: CASSYGQGGRGIKATQYF.

The V gene is TRBV10-3, the J gene TRBJ1-1. This CDR3 spans 14 amino acids. CDR1 ENHRY and CDR2 SYGVKD come from the germline V gene. CDR3: CAISESYSGTEAFF.

The chain links TRBV7-9 to TRBJ1-1. This CDR3 region has 13 residues. Germline values: CDR1 SEHNR, CDR2 FQNEAQ (reference sequence). The chain's CDR3 is CASSLAGGAEAFF.

V usage is TRBV2 and J usage is TRBJ1-5; TCRdb outputs TRBD1, but without DNA this stays unchecked. Germline lookup yields CDR1 SNHLY and CDR2 FYNNEI. The CDR3 runs to 14 residues. The CDR3 reads CASSDRAGGMPQHF.

The chain is built from TRBV4-1 and TRBJ2-2; TCRdb reports TRBD2, a call that lacks DNA to check it against. The length of the CDR3 is 18 residues. CDR1 and CDR2 (germline): MGHRA, YSYEKL. The CDR3 region is CASSSRLAGGGNTGELFF.